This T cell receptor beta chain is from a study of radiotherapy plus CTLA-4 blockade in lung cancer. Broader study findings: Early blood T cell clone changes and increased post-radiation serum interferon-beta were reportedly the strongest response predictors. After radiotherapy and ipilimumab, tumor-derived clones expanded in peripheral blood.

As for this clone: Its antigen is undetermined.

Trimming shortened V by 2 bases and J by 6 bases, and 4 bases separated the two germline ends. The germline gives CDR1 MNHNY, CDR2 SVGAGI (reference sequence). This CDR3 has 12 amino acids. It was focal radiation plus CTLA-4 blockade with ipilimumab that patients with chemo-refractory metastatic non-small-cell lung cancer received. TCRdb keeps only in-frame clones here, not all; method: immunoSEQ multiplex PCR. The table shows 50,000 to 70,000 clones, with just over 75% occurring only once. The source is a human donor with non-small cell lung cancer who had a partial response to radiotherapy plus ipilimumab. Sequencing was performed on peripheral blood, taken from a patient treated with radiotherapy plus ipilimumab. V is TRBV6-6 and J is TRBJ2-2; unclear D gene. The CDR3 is CASSYGAGELFF. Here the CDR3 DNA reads TGTGCCAGCAGTTACGGAGCCGGGGAGCTGTTTTTT.